Listed below are T cell receptor beta chains from one sample, sequenced in a study of early stage breast cancer tumors. Assay used: immunoSEQ multiplex PCR; TCRdb lists only in-frame clones, some missing. The sample contains around 28,000 clones, roughly four fifths of which appear only once. Material for sequencing was breast tumor tissue. The receptors shown here come from a person aged 25 to 40 with breast cancer. CDR3s include the opening cysteine and the closing phenylalanine or tryptophan. Each record gives: D gene, V gene, clone size, J gene, CDR3 DNA, CDR3 protein. D genes are given only for firm matches. Clone size appears in some rows only: once, few, many, or a class for an expanded clone.

d_gene: TRBD2
v_gene: TRBV5-6
abundance: NA
j_gene: TRBJ2-7
CDR3nt: TGTGCCAGCAGCTTGGCCCCGGGACTAGCGGGGATATCCTACGAGCAGTACTTC
CDR3aa: CASSLAPGLAGISYEQYF

d_gene: TRBD1
v_gene: TRBV5-6
abundance: NA
j_gene: TRBJ2-5
CDR3nt: TGTGCCAGCAGCCATGGGACAGAGACTTACCAAGAGACCCAGTACTTC
CDR3aa: CASSHGTETYQETQYF

d_gene: NA
v_gene: TRBV29-1
abundance: once
j_gene: TRBJ1-5
CDR3nt: TGCAGCGCCGCCTGGGACGGGAATCAGCCCCAGCATTTT
CDR3aa: CSAAWDGNQPQHF

d_gene: NA
v_gene: TRBV5-4
abundance: NA
j_gene: TRBJ2-1
CDR3nt: TGTGCCGTCCTCCAGGGCGCCAACTCCTACAATGAGCAGTTCTTC
CDR3aa: CAVLQGANSYNEQFF

d_gene: TRBD2
v_gene: TRBV14
abundance: NA
j_gene: TRBJ2-1
CDR3nt: TGTGCCAGCAGCCAAGGAAGGGCTCGGCTAGCGGGAGTTTTTGGTGAGCAGTTCTTC
CDR3aa: CASSQGRARLAGVFGEQFF

d_gene: TRBD2
v_gene: TRBV5-1
abundance: NA
j_gene: TRBJ2-3
CDR3nt: TGCGCCAGCAAAGTTGTAGCGGGAGGGCTCGCGGATACGCAGTATTTT
CDR3aa: CASKVVAGGLADTQYF

d_gene: TRBD2
v_gene: TRBV7-9
abundance: once
j_gene: TRBJ2-5
CDR3nt: TGTGCCAGCAGCTCAATATCCTCTAGCGGACAAGAGACCCAGTACTTC
CDR3aa: CASSSISSSGQETQYF

d_gene: NA
v_gene: TRBV4-1
abundance: few
j_gene: TRBJ1-1
CDR3nt: TGCGCCAGCAGCCAAGATCGCACTGAAGCTTTCTTT
CDR3aa: CASSQDRTEAFF

d_gene: NA
v_gene: TRBV7-9
abundance: NA
j_gene: TRBJ1-1
CDR3nt: TGCGCCAGCAGCTTAGTGGCCCAGAACACTGAAGCTTTCTTT
CDR3aa: CASSLVAQNTEAFF

d_gene: NA
v_gene: TRBV15
abundance: few
j_gene: TRBJ2-1
CDR3nt: TGTGCCACCAGCCGGATGAATGAGCAGTTCTTC
CDR3aa: CATSRMNEQFF

d_gene: NA
v_gene: TRBV6-1
abundance: NA
j_gene: TRBJ1-5
CDR3nt: TGTGCCAGCAGTGTCGGGACGGCGGCGCGAGGCAATCAGCCCCAGCATTTT
CDR3aa: CASSVGTAARGNQPQHF

d_gene: TRBD2
v_gene: TRBV29-1
abundance: once
j_gene: TRBJ2-3
CDR3nt: TGCAGCGTTGGAGTTAGCGGGTACACAGATACGCAGTATTTT
CDR3aa: CSVGVSGYTDTQYF

d_gene: TRBD2
v_gene: TRBV25-1
abundance: few
j_gene: TRBJ2-1
CDR3nt: TGTGCCACTGAGTCGGGAGGGCCTGACTTGGAGCAGTTCTTC
CDR3aa: CATESGGPDLEQFF

d_gene: NA
v_gene: TRBV7-2
abundance: NA
j_gene: TRBJ1-5
CDR3nt: TGTGCCAGCAGCTTAGTGGCCCCTAGCAATCAGCCCCAGCATTTT
CDR3aa: CASSLVAPSNQPQHF

d_gene: TRBD2
v_gene: TRBV5-1
abundance: NA
j_gene: TRBJ2-7
CDR3nt: TGCGCCAGCAGCGCGCCCGCGACTAGCGGGAGAGGCGAGCAGTACTTC
CDR3aa: CASSAPATSGRGEQYF

d_gene: NA
v_gene: TRBV4-1
abundance: NA
j_gene: TRBJ2-7
CDR3nt: TGCGCCAGCAGCCAACAACATTCCTACGAGCAGTACTTC
CDR3aa: CASSQQHSYEQYF

d_gene: TRBD1
v_gene: TRBV12-5
abundance: NA
j_gene: TRBJ1-1
CDR3nt: TGTGCTAGTGGTTGGGAACAGGGGGAAAGGCGAACTGAAGCTTTCTTT
CDR3aa: CASGWEQGERRTEAFF

d_gene: NA
v_gene: TRBV14
abundance: NA
j_gene: TRBJ2-7
CDR3nt: TGTGCCAGCAGCCAAGACTTAAGCTACGAGCAGTACTTC
CDR3aa: CASSQDLSYEQYF

d_gene: NA
v_gene: TRBV6-1
abundance: NA
j_gene: TRBJ2-1
CDR3nt: TGTGCCAGCGGACCCTCGGTGAACAATGAGCAGTTCTTC
CDR3aa: CASGPSVNNEQFF

d_gene: NA
v_gene: TRBV9
abundance: NA
j_gene: TRBJ2-7
CDR3nt: TGTGCCAGCAGCCCTCAAGGGGACTTGAGCTCCTACGAGCAGTACTTC
CDR3aa: CASSPQGDLSSYEQYF

d_gene: NA
v_gene: TRBV5-8
abundance: NA
j_gene: TRBJ1-5
CDR3nt: TGTGCCAGCAGCTTGGGACAGTCCAGCAATCAGCCCCAGCATTTT
CDR3aa: CASSLGQSSNQPQHF

d_gene: NA
v_gene: TRBV10-1
abundance: NA
j_gene: TRBJ1-1
CDR3nt: TGCGCCAGCTCGGTCCACGGGACGGCGCACACTGAAGCTTTCTTT
CDR3aa: CASSVHGTAHTEAFF

d_gene: TRBD1
v_gene: TRBV15
abundance: once
j_gene: TRBJ2-7
CDR3nt: TGTGCCACCAGCACCGCCGAGGACAGGGAGGTCGACGAGCAGTACTTC
CDR3aa: CATSTAEDREVDEQYF

d_gene: NA
v_gene: TRBV7-2
abundance: NA
j_gene: TRBJ2-1
CDR3nt: TGTGCCAGCAGCTTAGCGGGGAGTCGGTCCTACAATGAGCAGTTCTTC
CDR3aa: CASSLAGSRSYNEQFF

d_gene: NA
v_gene: TRBV29-1
abundance: NA
j_gene: TRBJ1-1
CDR3nt: TGCAGCGTCGAGGGGCTATCAGGGTTTATTACTGAAGCTTTCTTT
CDR3aa: CSVEGLSGFITEAFF

d_gene: NA
v_gene: TRBV9
abundance: few
j_gene: TRBJ2-5
CDR3nt: TGTGCCAGCAGCGTAGCTGGCGGAGAGACCCAGTACTTC
CDR3aa: CASSVAGGETQYF

d_gene: NA
v_gene: TRBV27
abundance: NA
j_gene: TRBJ1-2
CDR3nt: TGTGCCAGCAGTTTAATGGCAGGGACATCGGGTGGCTACACCTTC
CDR3aa: CASSLMAGTSGGYTF

d_gene: NA
v_gene: TRBV28
abundance: NA
j_gene: TRBJ2-1
CDR3nt: TGTGCCAGCAGTCCCCTCGGTGGAGCTAGTAATGAGCAGTTCTTC
CDR3aa: CASSPLGGASNEQFF

d_gene: TRBD1
v_gene: TRBV29-1
abundance: few
j_gene: TRBJ1-2
CDR3nt: TGCAGCGTTGTCATGGGACAGGGAGGCGGCTACACCTTC
CDR3aa: CSVVMGQGGGYTF

d_gene: TRBD1
v_gene: TRBV10-3
abundance: once
j_gene: TRBJ2-6
CDR3nt: TGTGCCATCAACCCGGGACAGGGGGCTTACTCTGGGGCCAACGTCCTGACTTTC
CDR3aa: CAINPGQGAYSGANVLTF

d_gene: NA
v_gene: TRBV10-3
abundance: NA
j_gene: TRBJ2-7
CDR3nt: TGTGCCATCAGTGGTGAAGTGAGCTCCTACGAGCAGTACTTC
CDR3aa: CAISGEVSSYEQYF

d_gene: TRBD2
v_gene: TRBV11-3
abundance: once
j_gene: TRBJ2-1
CDR3nt: TGTGCCAGCAGCCCCTTTTCCGGGACTAGCGGGAGGGCTTCGAATGAGCAGTTCTTC
CDR3aa: CASSPFSGTSGRASNEQFF

d_gene: NA
v_gene: TRBV4-2
abundance: NA
j_gene: TRBJ1-1
CDR3nt: TGTGCCAGCAGCAAGGTAGGGGCTGAAGCTTTCTTT
CDR3aa: CASSKVGAEAFF

d_gene: NA
v_gene: TRBV4-3
abundance: once
j_gene: TRBJ1-4
CDR3nt: TGCGCCAGCAGCGCGCTCGCACAGGGTCCAGAAAAACTGTTTTTT
CDR3aa: CASSALAQGPEKLFF

d_gene: NA
v_gene: TRBV30
abundance: NA
j_gene: TRBJ1-5
CDR3nt: TGTGCCTGGAGTGAGACATACGATCAGCCCCAGCATTTT
CDR3aa: CAWSETYDQPQHF